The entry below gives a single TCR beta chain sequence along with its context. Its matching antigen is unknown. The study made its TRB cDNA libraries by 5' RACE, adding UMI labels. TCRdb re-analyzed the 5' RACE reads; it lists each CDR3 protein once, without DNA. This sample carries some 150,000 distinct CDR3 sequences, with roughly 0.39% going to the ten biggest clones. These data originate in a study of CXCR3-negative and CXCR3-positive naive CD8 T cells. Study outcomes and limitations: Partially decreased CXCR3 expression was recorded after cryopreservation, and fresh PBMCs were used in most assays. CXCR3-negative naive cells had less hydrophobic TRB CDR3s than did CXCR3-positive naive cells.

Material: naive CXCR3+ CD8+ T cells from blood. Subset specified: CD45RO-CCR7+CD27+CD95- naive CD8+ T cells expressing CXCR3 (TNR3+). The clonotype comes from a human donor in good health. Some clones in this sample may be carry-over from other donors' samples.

This chain's CDR3 is CASSPREEASYEQYF. The V call is TRBV14, the J call TRBJ2-7; no DNA is available, so the TRBD1 call from TCRdb remains unchecked. The germline CDR1 and CDR2 sequences are SGHDN and FVKESK. This CDR3 spans 15 amino acids.